These 14 T cell receptor beta chains share one sample of origin, sequenced in a study of siplizumab effects on memory and regulatory T cells. Assay: immunoSEQ multiplex PCR; the TCRdb copy retains only in-frame clones and omits some. The sample yields 50,000 to 55,000 clones, about 97% seen once. The sequenced material came from naive CD4+ T cells sorted from blood. The source of these receptors is a human donor in good health.

V usage is TRBV10-3 and J usage is TRBJ2-7, with 9 bases matching TRBD2. Germline CDR1 ENHRY, CDR2 SYGVKD. J was trimmed by 1 base and V by 2 bases; bases with no gene match: 3. The CDR3 has 15 amino acids. The CDR3 DNA sequence: TGTGCCATCAGTGAGAGGACTAGCGTTTCCTACGAGCAGTACTTC. Translation: CAISERTSVSYEQYF.

This sequence joins TRBV19 and TRBJ2-2, with D perhaps TRBD1 (6 bases). This CDR3 is built from 17 residues. Germline V gene sequence: CDR1 LNHDA, CDR2 SQIVND (reference sequence). V lost 3 bases, J lost 3 bases, and 17 bases lay in between. Here the CDR3 DNA reads TGTGCCAGTAGTATTCCGGGACACCCCGCCGACACCGGGGAGCTGTTTTTT. It codes for CASSIPGHPADTGELFF.

This chain uses TRBV5-1 with TRBJ2-1, with 8 nucleotides matching TRBD2. The CDR3 sequence is 15 residues long. The germline V gene has CDR1 SGHRS and CDR2 YFSETQ. J was trimmed by 0 bases and V by 4 bases; bases with no gene match: 3. The CDR3 sequence is CASSPTSGSYNEQFF. DNA for the CDR3: TGCGCCAGCAGCCCTACTAGCGGCTCCTACAATGAGCAGTTCTTC.

The J gene is TRBJ2-4, the V gene TRBV6-1; D call uncertain. The CDR3 consists of 12 residues. Germline loops: CDR1 MNHNS, CDR2 SASEGT. V shed 6 bases and J shed 6 bases, with 9 bases lying between them. The CDR3 sequence: CASRGNGNIQYF. The CDR3 bases are TGTGCCAGCAGGGGGAACGGAAACATTCAGTACTTC.

The CDR3 sequence is CASGDQGQSYGYTF. CDR3 nucleotides: TGTGCTAGTGGGGACCAGGGCCAGTCCTATGGCTACACCTTC. The chain joins TRBV12-5 to TRBJ1-2; D may be TRBD1 (5 bases). Trimming stripped 6 bases from V and 4 bases from J, with 15 bases between. Germline assignment: CDR1 LGHNT and CDR2 FRNRAP. The CDR3 runs to 14 residues.

On this clone: The sample holds other DNA sequences that translate to the same CDR3. The chain employs TRBV18 and TRBJ2-5; D uncertain. The CDR3 consists of 12 residues. V lost 3 bases and J lost 5, with 7 bases in between. Germline CDR1 is KGHSH and CDR2 is LQKENI. The DNA for the CDR3 is TGTGCCAGCTCACCCCCCCAGGAGACCCAGTACTTC. This encodes CASSPPQETQYF.

The rearrangement joins TRBV10-3 to TRBJ2-3; perhaps D is TRBD1 or TRBD2 (6 bases each). Germline lookup yields CDR1 ENHRY and CDR2 SYGVKD. There are 14 residues in the CDR3. V was pared by 8 bases and J by 2 bases, with 14 bases between. The CDR3 bases are TGTGCCATCCAAAAGGGGGGTAACACAGATACGCAGTATTTT. Its translation is CAIQKGGNTDTQYF.

The gene calls are TRBV5-4 and TRBJ2-1; D is undetermined. The CDR3 has 15 residues. The germline V gene has CDR1 SGHNT and CDR2 YYREEE (reference sequence). The V and J ends lost 6 bases and 0 bases respectively, with 13 bases between them. CDR3 sequence: CASTSGISSYNEQFF. CDR3 sequence (DNA): TGTGCCAGCACCTCCGGCATCAGCTCCTACAATGAGCAGTTCTTC.

The gene calls are TRBV11-2 and TRBJ2-7, with D possibly matching TRBD1 (6 bases). V lost 2 bases, J lost 0 bases, and 11 bases lay in between. The germline gives CDR1 SGHAT, CDR2 FQNNGV. The CDR3 is made up of 15 amino acids. The CDR3 DNA sequence: TGTGCCAGCAGCTTAAGTTCGGACAGCTCCTACGAGCAGTACTTC. It is translated as CASSLSSDSSYEQYF.

The chain has TRBV30 and TRBJ2-7; 9 bases are shared with TRBD2. Trimming cost V 4 bases and J 3 bases; bases outside gene matches: 7. Germline CDR1 GTSNPN, CDR2 SVGIG (reference sequence). The CDR3 has 14 residues. The CDR3 region has the DNA TGTGCCTGGAAAGGCGGGAGGGCTGACTACGAGCAGTACTTC. This sequence encodes CAWKGGRADYEQYF.

J is TRBJ2-3 and V is TRBV19, with 13 positions matching TRBD2. The V segment lost 3 bases and the J segment 3 bases; nucleotides outside the gene matches: 6. CDR1 is LNHDA and CDR2 is SQIVND in the germline V gene (reference sequence). This CDR3 has 17 amino acids. The CDR3 DNA follows: TGTGCCAGTAGTATCCTAAGGACTAGCGGGAGAACAGATACGCAGTATTTT. Translating gives CASSILRTSGRTDTQYF.

J is TRBJ2-5 and V is TRBV9; D may be TRBD1 (6 bases). Looked up from germline, CDR1 is SGDLS and CDR2 is YYNGEE. The ends were cut back, 0 bases at V and 5 bases at J, with 8 bases in the middle. This CDR3 has 13 residues. CDR3 residues: CASSVDRVETQYF. The CDR3 nucleotides read TGTGCCAGCAGCGTAGACAGGGTGGAGACCCAGTACTTC.

The chain joins TRBV6-5 to TRBJ1-3; tentative D call: TRBD1 (5 bases). V lost 5 bases to trimming and J lost 1 base, with 12 bases between them. The CDR3 runs to 15 residues. Per germline, CDR1 MNHEY and CDR2 SVGAGI. The CDR3 here is CASSRGAKSGNTIYF. CDR3 bases: TGTGCCAGCAGTCGTGGGGCGAAATCTGGAAACACCATATATTTT.

The rearrangement links TRBV28 to TRBJ2-7; 14 bases are a match to TRBD2. V shed 4 bases, J shed 5 bases, and the junction held 13 bases outside the gene matches. Germline CDR1 and CDR2: MDHEN and SYDVKM. The CDR3 totals 18 residues. CDR3 sequence (DNA): TGTGCCAGCAGTTCATACTCACCAGGACTAGCGGGAGGCCACGAGCAGTACTTC. It translates to CASSSYSPGLAGGHEQYF. Based on the CDR3 plus reference TRBV28 and TRBJ2-7, the full variable domain is DVKVTQSSRYLVKRTGEKVFLECVQDMDHENMFWYRQDPGLGLRLIYFSYDVKMKEKGDIPEGYSVSREKKERFSLILESASTNQTSMYLCASSSYSPGLAGGHEQYFGPGTRLTVT.